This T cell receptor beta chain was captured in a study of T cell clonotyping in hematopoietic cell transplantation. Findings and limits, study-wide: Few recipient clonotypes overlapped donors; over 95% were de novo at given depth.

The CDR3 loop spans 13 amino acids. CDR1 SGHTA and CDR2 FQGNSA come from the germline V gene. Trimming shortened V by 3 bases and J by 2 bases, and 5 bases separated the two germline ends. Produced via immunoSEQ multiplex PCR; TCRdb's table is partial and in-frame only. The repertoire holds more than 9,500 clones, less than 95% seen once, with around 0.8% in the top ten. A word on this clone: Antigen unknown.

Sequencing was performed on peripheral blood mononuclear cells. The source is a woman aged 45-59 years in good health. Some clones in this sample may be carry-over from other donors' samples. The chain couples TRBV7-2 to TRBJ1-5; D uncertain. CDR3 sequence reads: CASSLQGNQPQHF. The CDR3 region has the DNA TGTGCCAGCAGCTTGCAGGGCAATCAGCCCCAGCATTTT.